This T cell receptor (beta chain) was recorded in a study of Graves' ophthalmopathy and Graves' hyperthyroidism. Trimming left V 4 bases short and J 1 base short, with 13 bases between. This CDR3 has 15 residues. Serum thyroxine and TRAb, along with clinical symptoms, thyroid ultrasound and orbital computed tomography, were what diagnosis relied on. This clonotype was observed many times. Amplification of TCR beta CDR3 regions used RNA transcripts. RT-PCR in the first round used HTBI primers; a second-round multiplex PCR followed. TCRdb reprocessed the multiplex PCR reads via MiXCR and lists one record per CDR3 protein. The sample includes about 660,000 distinct CDR3 sequences, about two fifths seen only once; the top ten take more than 2.5%.

This sequence originates from an adult man with Graves' ophthalmopathy. The sequencing input was peripheral blood. The gene calls are TRBV12-3 or TRBV12-4 and TRBJ1-1; D remains unclear. The CDR3 is CASSSPTRANTEAFF. For the CDR3, the DNA is TGTGCCAGCAGTTCCCCGACGAGGGCGAACACTGAAGCTTTCTTT.